Ten or more counts support the clone carrying this TCR beta chain. The germline CDR1 and CDR2 sequences are SGHNT and YYREEE (reference sequence). The ends were cut back, 0 bases at V and 0 bases at J, with 6 bases in the middle. The CDR3 loop spans 14 amino acids. MiXCR was run by TCRdb on the RT-PCR reads, yielding one entry per CDR3 protein. The sample lists more than 600,000 distinct CDR3 sequences; 14% were seen once. Sequenced material: memory CD4+ T cells from blood. The receptor's source is a female donor in good health, serving as a healthy control. The rearrangement joins TRBV5-4 to TRBJ1-1; D is ambiguous. CDR3 protein: CASSLDVMNTEAFF. CDR3 DNA sequence: TGTGCCAGCAGCTTGGACGTAATGAACACTGAAGCTTTCTTT.